The rows below give T cell receptor beta chains drawn from one sample of a study of CD8 T cells in ankylosing spondylitis. TCRdb re-derived calls from the 5' RACE reads in MiXCR, one entry per CDR3 protein. This sample has approximately 42,000 distinct CDR3 sequences, with just under 4% found just once. Sequenced: blood, either unsorted or a sorted T cell fraction (not recorded which). Source of these receptors: a female donor with ankylosing spondylitis or in good health (not recorded which). CDR3s include the opening cysteine and the closing phenylalanine or tryptophan. The order of the fields is J gene, clone size, V gene, D gene, CDR3 DNA, CDR3 protein. A D gene is named only where the DNA matches it firmly. For some rows the clone size is stated as once, few or many, or as a class when expanded; others skip it.

>TRBJ2-1|many|TRBV9|-
TGTGCCAGCACCCTAGGGCCTAGCTCCTACAATGAGCAGTTCTTC
CASTLGPSSYNEQFF
>TRBJ1-5|many|TRBV9|-
TGTGCCAGCAGCGTGGGACACCTAAGCAATCAGCCCCAGCATTTT
CASSVGHLSNQPQHF
>TRBJ2-3|many|TRBV9|TRBD2
TGTGCCAGCAGCGTTTATGCTAGCGGGGGGGCGACAGATACGCAGTATTTT
CASSVYASGGATDTQYF
>TRBJ1-1|-|TRBV9|-
TGTGCCAGCAGCGCCGTACTCTTAAACACTGAAGCTTTCTTT
CASSAVLLNTEAFF
>TRBJ1-1|many|TRBV9|TRBD1
TGTGCCAGCAGGGGACAGGGGGCAACTGAAGCTTTCTTT
CASRGQGATEAFF
>TRBJ2-2|many|TRBV9|-
TGTGCCAGCAGCGTAGAAGGGGCCGGGGAGCTGTTTTTT
CASSVEGAGELFF
>TRBJ2-5|medium-sized|TRBV9|-
TGTGCCAGCAGCGTAAGCTCTTCCCAAGAGACCCAGTACTTC
CASSVSSSQETQYF
>TRBJ2-5|many|TRBV9|-
TGTGCCAGCAGCGTAGGCCAGACCCAGTACTTC
CASSVGQTQYF
>TRBJ2-7|few|TRBV9|-
TGTGCCAGCAGCGTGGATGAGGGTGTCGAGCAGTACTTC
CASSVDEGVEQYF
>TRBJ2-1|many|TRBV9|TRBD2
TGTGCCAGCAGCCAAGAATCCGGGGGGAATGAGCAGTTCTTC
CASSQESGGNEQFF
>TRBJ2-5|many|TRBV9|TRBD2
TGTGCCAGCAGCCCTTTCTTGGCGGGGGGGCAAGAGACCCAGTACTTC
CASSPFLAGGQETQYF
>TRBJ2-3|-|TRBV9|TRBD2
TGTGCCAGCAGCGTTCGACTAGCGAGCACAGATACGCAGTATTTT
CASSVRLASTDTQYF
>TRBJ1-2|many|TRBV9|-
TGTGCCAGCAGCCTAAGCGGTCTTAACTATGGCTACACCTTC
CASSLSGLNYGYTF
>TRBJ1-1|many|TRBV9|-
TGTGCCAGCAGCGGAACCACAGAGAACACTGAAGCTTTCTTT
CASSGTTENTEAFF
>TRBJ2-5|-|TRBV9|TRBD1
TGTGCCAGCAGCGTTGGGACAGATGAAGAGACCCAGTACTTC
CASSVGTDEETQYF
>TRBJ1-4|many|TRBV9|-
TGTGCCAGCAGCGTAGATCTGCCACCTAATGAAAAACTGTTTTTT
CASSVDLPPNEKLFF
>TRBJ1-3|many|TRBV9|TRBD1
TGTGCCAGCAGCGTAGAACTTTGGTCCGGACAGGGGGAAAACACCATATATTTT
CASSVELWSGQGENTIYF
>TRBJ2-5|many|TRBV9|-
TGTGCCAGCAGCGTAGGAGATGCTCTTCAAGAGACCCAGTACTTC
CASSVGDALQETQYF
>TRBJ2-5|many|TRBV9|TRBD2
TGTGCCAGCAGCTTCCGAGCGGGGGCAACCCAAGAGACCCAGTACTTC
CASSFRAGATQETQYF
>TRBJ1-1|few|TRBV9|TRBD1
TGTGCCAGCAGCAGAAGGACAGGGATGAACACTGAAGCTTTCTTT
CASSRRTGMNTEAFF
>TRBJ1-1|many|TRBV9|-
TGTGCCAGCAGCGTAGAGGGGCGAGGTGAAGCTTTCTTT
CASSVEGRGEAFF
>TRBJ1-1|many|TRBV9|-
TGTGCCAGCACCCCTCGTCCCGAGGCGAACACTGAAGCTTTCTTT
CASTPRPEANTEAFF
>TRBJ1-1|medium-sized|TRBV9|-
TGTGCCAGCAGCCTTACTAGAGGGGGAAGGGAGGGAAGAACTGAAGCTTTCTTT
CASSLTRGGREGRTEAFF
>TRBJ2-7|many|TRBV9|TRBD2
TGTGCCAGCAGCACCGGGACTAGCGGGTACGAGCAGTACTTC
CASSTGTSGYEQYF
>TRBJ1-4|many|TRBV9|-
TGTGCCAGCAGCGTTGCCACGGGGACGGAGAATGAAAAACTGTTTTTT
CASSVATGTENEKLFF
>TRBJ2-2|many|TRBV9|-
TGTGCCACCTCAGGCGGAGGCACCGGGGAGCTGTTTTTT
CATSGGGTGELFF
>TRBJ1-1|many|TRBV9|-
TGTGCCAGCAGCGCGGGGCCAATGAACACTGAAGCTTTCTTT
CASSAGPMNTEAFF
>TRBJ2-3|many|TRBV9|-
TGTGCCAGCAGCGCCGGAGATACGCAGTATTTT
CASSAGDTQYF
>TRBJ1-4|many|TRBV9|-
TGTGCCAGCAGCGTAGCCCCTTTTGCAACTAATGAAAAACTGTTTTTT
CASSVAPFATNEKLFF
>TRBJ2-7|many|TRBV9|-
TGTGCCAGCAGCGTAGAATTTAGTTCCTACGAGCAGTACTTC
CASSVEFSSYEQYF
>TRBJ2-3|many|TRBV9|-
TGTGCCAGCAGCGTAGATGGGGGCTACAAGGGGGGCACAGATACGCAGTATTTT
CASSVDGGYKGGTDTQYF
>TRBJ2-2|many|TRBV9|TRBD2
TGTGCCAGCAGCGGCGGACTAGCGGGGGGGATAACCGGGGAGCTGTTTTTT
CASSGGLAGGITGELFF
>TRBJ2-5|many|TRBV9|-
TGTGCCAGCAGCGTAGCGTTGACGGAGACCCAGTACTTC
CASSVALTETQYF
>TRBJ2-6|many|TRBV9|-
TGTGCCAGCAGCGAGGGGACATACGCCTCTGGGGCCAACGTCCTGACTTTC
CASSEGTYASGANVLTF
>TRBJ2-3|many|TRBV9|TRBD1
TGTGCCAGCAGCGACCGGGACAGAGGGCCAGATACGCAGTATTTT
CASSDRDRGPDTQYF
>TRBJ2-1|many|TRBV9|-
TGTGCCAGCAGCGGGGGGGATGAGCAGTTCTTC
CASSGGDEQFF
>TRBJ2-3|many|TRBV9|TRBD2
TGTGCCAGCAGCGTGCGGGACTACACAGATACGCAGTATTTT
CASSVRDYTDTQYF
>TRBJ2-3|few|TRBV9|TRBD1
TGTGCCAGCAGCGTATCTCAGGGGGAGACAGATACGCAGTATTTT
CASSVSQGETDTQYF
>TRBJ1-1|many|TRBV9|-
TGTGCCAGCAGCGTAGGAGTGGGCAGGGCCCGAACCGGGAACACTGAAGCTTTCTTT
CASSVGVGRARTGNTEAFF
>TRBJ2-3|many|TRBV9|TRBD1
TGTGCCAGCAGTGACCCAGGGGACAGTATTAAAGATACGCAGTATTTT
CASSDPGDSIKDTQYF
>TRBJ2-3|many|TRBV9|-
TGTGCCAGCAGCGTATTACGGGGCAGCACAGATACGCAGTATTTT
CASSVLRGSTDTQYF